This T cell receptor beta chain was found in a study of CD8 T cells in ankylosing spondylitis. Overall study findings and caveats: Disease-linked clones proved CD8+ and comparatively uncommon in peripheral blood. Eight highly homologous variants formed a TCR beta motif that appeared characteristic of ankylosing spondylitis blood.

TCRdb passed the 5' RACE reads through MiXCR, listing each CDR3 protein once. Here the sample spans about 200,000 distinct CDR3 sequences, around 13% being singletons. The CDR3 is made up of 17 amino acids. V lost 5 bases and J lost 1; bases outside the gene matches: 11. This clonotype showed up many times. Its antigen is as yet unknown. The source is a male donor with ankylosing spondylitis or in good health (not recorded which). V is TRBV12-3 or TRBV12-4 and J is TRBJ1-1; 9 bases fit TRBD1. Sequenced input: blood, either unsorted or a sorted T cell fraction (not recorded which). CDR3 nucleotide sequence: TGTGCCAGCAGTCCACTCCGACAACAGGGGGCGAACACTGAAGCTTTCTTT. This encodes CASSPLRQQGANTEAFF.